Listed here are 24 T cell receptor beta chains from one sample, sequenced in a study of T cells in Graves' hyperthyroidism and ophthalmopathy. RNA transcripts yielded amplified TCR beta CDR3 regions. With the HTBI primer set, the TCR CDR3 went through a first round of RT-PCR. TCRdb reanalysed the multiplex PCR reads using MiXCR and keeps one entry per CDR3 protein. The data hold hundreds of thousands of distinct CDR3 sequences, with 15% to 20% observed a single time. Sequencing was performed on blood. These receptor sequences come from a woman in her twenties or thirties with Graves' hyperthyroidism.

This clonotype was picked up a small number of times. The chain recombines TRBV28 with TRBJ1-4, with D hard to call. The CDR3 loop spans 16 amino acids. V was trimmed by 5 bases and J by 6 bases, leaving 19 bases between them. Germline assignment: CDR1 MDHEN and CDR2 SYDVKM. For the CDR3, the DNA is TGTGCCAGCAGTGTCTCCTCCGGCTTCTCTTATGAAAAACTGTTTTTT. Residues: CASSVSSGFSYEKLFF. Drawing the rest from reference TRBV28 and TRBJ1-4, the complete variable domain is DVKVTQSSRYLVKRTGEKVFLECVQDMDHENMFWYRQDPGLGLRLIYFSYDVKMKEKGDIPEGYSVSREKKERFSLILESASTNQTSMYLCASSVSSGFSYEKLFFGSGTQLSVL.

The chain joins TRBV5-4 to TRBJ2-1, with 7 bases fitting TRBD2. CDR1 and CDR2 from the germline V gene are SGHNT and YYREEE (reference sequence). J gave up 3 bases and V 1 base, and 7 bases lay outside the gene matches. The CDR3 has 16 residues. The CDR3 region has the DNA TGTGCCAGCAGCTTGTTCGCGGGAGTGAGCTACAATGAGCAGTTCTTC. Translating it yields CASSLFAGVSYNEQFF.

The sample holds many counts of this clonotype. The chain links TRBV7-2 to TRBJ1-5; D is undetermined. Germline-derived CDR1 and CDR2 are SGHTA and FQGNSA. This CDR3 spans 13 amino acids. Trimming pared 5 bases from V and 2 bases from J, leaving 7 bases between. The CDR3 nucleotides read TGTGCCAGCAGCCCCCAGGGCAATCAGCCCCAGCATTTT. Residues: CASSPQGNQPQHF.

This clonotype was seen repeatedly, ten times or more. The genes are TRBV3-1 and TRBJ1-6; D call uncertain. Germline assignment: CDR1 LGHDT and CDR2 YNNKEL (reference sequence). CDR3 length equals 14 residues. The ends were cut back, 1 base at V and 10 bases at J, with 11 bases in the middle. The CDR3 region is CASSQVVDGSPLHF. The DNA for the CDR3 is TGTGCCAGCAGCCAAGTGGTTGATGGATCACCCCTCCACTTT.

This clonotype was seen repeatedly, ten times or more. The rearrangement joins TRBV27 to TRBJ2-3, with D hard to call. CDR1 is MNHEY, CDR2 SMNVEV, per germline (reference sequence). V gave up 4 bases and J gave up 2 bases, with 7 bases separating them. The CDR3 is 13 amino acids. This chain's CDR3 is CASSYGDTDTQYF. The DNA of the CDR3 is TGTGCCAGCAGTTATGGTGACACAGATACGCAGTATTTT.

The genes are TRBV3-1 and TRBJ1-2, with D unresolved. Looked up from germline, CDR1 is LGHDT and CDR2 is YNNKEL (reference sequence). CDR3 length: 12 amino acids. Deletions cut 0 bases from V and 5 bases from J, with 4 bases between. The CDR3 sequence: CASSQDVYGYTF. The CDR3 DNA reads TGTGCCAGCAGCCAAGATGTGTATGGCTACACCTTC.

This clonotype was seen a handful of times. This rearrangement joins TRBV11-2 to TRBJ2-1; 15 bases line up with TRBD2. CDR3 size: 19 residues. V trimming: 1 base; J trimming: 4 bases; junction bases outside the gene matches: 8. Germline assignment: CDR1 SGHAT and CDR2 FQNNGV. The CDR3 here is CASSLGARTSGRGYNEQFF. CDR3 DNA: TGTGCCAGCAGCTTAGGTGCCAGGACTAGCGGGAGGGGATACAATGAGCAGTTCTTC.

This clonotype occurred a few times. The chain joins TRBV6-1 to TRBJ1-6; no clear D. This CDR3 is 14 amino acids long. CDR1 MNHNS and CDR2 SASEGT come from the germline V gene. The germline V and J ends were trimmed by 7 bases and 7 bases, with 14 bases remaining between them. CDR3 in DNA: TGTGCCAGCAAGTTAAGTCAGGCGAATTCACCCCTCCACTTT. Its translation is CASKLSQANSPLHF.

This clonotype was observed many times. V gene TRBV20-1 combines with J gene TRBJ2-7; TRBD2 matches 9 bases. Germline trimming cut 5 bases from V and 1 base from J; bases unmatched to any gene: 12. The CDR3 is 16 amino acids. Germline-derived CDR1 and CDR2 are DFQATT and SNEGSKA (reference sequence). DNA for the CDR3: TGCAGTGCTGTCCAAGGGGCTAGCGGGGAATCCTACGAGCAGTACTTC. Protein sequence: CSAVQGASGESYEQYF.

This clonotype was detected once. The rearrangement links TRBV30 to TRBJ2-2; 10 bases match TRBD2. The CDR3 is 15 residues long. V lost 5 bases to trimming and J lost 6 bases; unmatched junction nucleotides: 9. In germline, CDR1 is GTSNPN, CDR2 SVGIG (reference sequence). The CDR3 coding sequence is TGTGCCTGGGAGACTAGCGGGTTATTGGCCGGGGAGCTGTTTTTT. It codes for CAWETSGLLAGELFF.

This chain links TRBV27 with TRBJ1-2, with TRBD1 matching over 9 bases. Germline CDR1 reads MNHEY; CDR2 reads SMNVEV (reference sequence). The CDR3 length is 16 residues. Unmatched junction bases numbered 6, after V lost 4 bases and J lost 0 bases. The CDR3 nucleotides are TGTGCCAGCAGTTCCAAGACAGGGGGAACTAACTATGGCTACACCTTC. Its protein is CASSSKTGGTNYGYTF.

This clonotype was observed at least ten times. The V gene is TRBV24-1, the J gene TRBJ2-3; tentatively, D is TRBD1 (5 bases). Germline CDR1 KGHDR, CDR2 SFDVKD. V was trimmed by 9 bases and J by 3 bases, leaving 21 bases between them. This CDR3 region has 16 residues. Written as DNA, the CDR3 is TGTGCCACCGGGAAAGGCCTTACAGGATGGACAGATACGCAGTATTTT. Protein: CATGKGLTGWTDTQYF.

Only a few counts were recorded for this clonotype. The chain has TRBV5-1 and TRBJ1-4, with 9 bases matching TRBD1. After removal of 0 bases from V and 3 bases from J, the junction contained 9 bases not matched to a gene. The length of the CDR3 is 18 residues. CDR1 is SGHRS, CDR2 YFSETQ, per germline. DNA of the CDR3: TGCGCCAGCAGCTTGGCGGGACAGGGAGGATTGGCTAATGAAAAACTGTTTTTT. It yields the protein CASSLAGQGGLANEKLFF. Drawing the rest from reference TRBV5-1 and TRBJ1-4, the complete variable domain is KAGVTQTPRYLIKTRGQQVTLSCSPISGHRSVSWYQQTPGQGLQFLFEYFSETQRNKGNFPGRFSGRQFSNSRSEMNVSTLELGDSALYLCASSLAGQGGLANEKLFFGSGTQLSVL.

The chain combines TRBV11-2 with TRBJ1-2; D possibly corresponds to TRBD1 (5 bases). CDR1 and CDR2 (germline): SGHAT, FQNNGV. The ends were cut back, 6 bases at V and 1 base at J, with 18 bases in the middle. CDR3 size: 16 residues. The CDR3 is CASSYTRTTHNYGYTF. The CDR3 region has the DNA TGTGCCAGCAGTTATACCCGGACAACGCATAACTATGGCTACACCTTC.

The chain is built from TRBV4-3 and TRBJ2-7; 9 bases match TRBD2. The CDR3 totals 15 residues. The ends lost 4 bases at V and 5 bases at J; junction bases unmatched: 9. The germline CDR1 and CDR2 sequences are LGHNA and YSLEER. The CDR3 sequence is CASSPEGREGDEQYF. The CDR3 coding sequence is TGCGCCAGCAGCCCCGAGGGGCGGGAGGGTGACGAGCAGTACTTC.

As for this clonotype: This may come from a read error, since a much larger clone is one base off. The genes are TRBV29-1 and TRBJ2-2; TRBD1 aligns across 10 bases. Germline assignment: CDR1 SQVTM and CDR2 ANQGSEA. The junction had 4 bases not matched to a gene; V was cut back by 6 bases and J by 0 bases. The CDR3 loop spans 15 amino acids. The chain's CDR3 is CSVATGGTNTGELFF. As DNA, the CDR3 is TGCAGCGTGGCGACAGGGGGCACGAACACCGGGGAGCTGTTTTTT.

The genes are TRBV20-1 and TRBJ2-7; D unclear. The CDR3 sequence is 14 residues long. The V end lost 0 bases, the J end lost 3 bases, and 12 bases lay between the germline ends. Germline CDR1 DFQATT, CDR2 SNEGSKA (reference sequence). The CDR3 nucleotides read TGCAGTGCTAGAGATACCGGACCGCTCTACGAGCAGTACTTC. It encodes CSARDTGPLYEQYF.

The chain couples TRBV5-5 to TRBJ2-7; D tentatively fits TRBD1 or TRBD2 (5 bases each). V was clipped by 6 bases and J by 3 bases, with 13 bases between them. Per germline, CDR1 SGHKS and CDR2 YYEKEE (reference sequence). CDR3 length: 13 residues. The CDR3 region has the DNA TGTGCCAGCACCCCGGGACCCTACTACGAGCAGTACTTC. As protein: CASTPGPYYEQYF.

The V and J genes are TRBV20-1 and TRBJ2-3; 9 positions match TRBD2. In germline, CDR1 is DFQATT, CDR2 SNEGSKA (reference sequence). J lost 2 bases, V lost 3 bases, and 15 bases had no gene match. The CDR3 runs 18 residues. CDR3 loop: CSARGSVTSGPLTDTQYF. In DNA, the CDR3 is TGCAGTGCTAGGGGAAGTGTGACTAGCGGACCCCTCACAGATACGCAGTATTTT.

About this clonotype itself: Given a much more abundant clone one base away, this may be a read error. V and J are TRBV12-3 or TRBV12-4 and TRBJ1-1; unclear D gene. The CDR3 length is 13 residues. CDR3 in DNA: TGTGCCGGCAGTTTAGATCCCTCAAGCCAAGCTTTCTTT. Protein: CAGSLDPSSQAFF.

This clonotype was found many times. The chain has TRBV28 and TRBJ1-2; D might be TRBD1 (6 bases). This CDR3 region has 13 residues. Germline CDR1 MDHEN, CDR2 SYDVKM. V lost 8 bases to trimming and J lost 6 bases, with 16 bases between them. CDR3 sequence (DNA): TGTGCCAGCGTGGTAGGGCAGGGGAATGGCTACACCTTC. It translates to CASVVGQGNGYTF.

This clonotype was seen many times. This chain joins TRBV20-1 and TRBJ2-5; 13 bases fit TRBD2. The V gene end was trimmed by 6 bases and the J gene end by 4 bases; junction bases not matched to a gene: 8. The germline V gene has CDR1 DFQATT and CDR2 SNEGSKA (reference sequence). The CDR3 sequence is 15 residues long. The CDR3 sequence: CSAPTGTSGTETQYF. The CDR3 DNA reads TGCAGTGCCCCGACCGGGACTAGCGGGACAGAGACCCAGTACTTC.

This clonotype was seen at least ten times. This sequence joins TRBV6-5 and TRBJ1-1; D call uncertain. The germline V gene has CDR1 MNHEY and CDR2 SVGAGI. Trimming took off 2 bases at V and 1 base at J, with 8 bases between the two ends. This CDR3 has 14 residues. DNA for the CDR3: TGTGCCAGCAGTTACGGTTCAGCGAACACTGAAGCTTTCTTT. It yields the protein CASSYGSANTEAFF.

This clonotype was recorded at least ten times. The chain employs TRBV3-1 and TRBJ2-7, with TRBD2 identical over 12 bases. This CDR3 comprises 17 residues. Trimming removed 2 bases from V and 3 bases from J; junction bases left unmatched: 8. Germline V CDR1 and CDR2: LGHDT, YNNKEL (reference sequence). The CDR3 DNA is TGTGCCAGCAGCCAATTCTCCGGGACTAGCGGGCTCTACGAGCAGTACTTC. Its translation: CASSQFSGTSGLYEQYF.